Described below is a single TCR beta chain sequence and its context. This record belongs to a study of T cells expressing NK-cell markers. The germline V gene encodes CDR1 MNHEY and CDR2 SVGAGI. CDR3 length: 14 residues. Reanalyzing the 5' RACE reads, TCRdb keeps one entry per CDR3 protein, without DNA. Here the sample table reports 300,000 or so distinct CDR3 sequences. The receptor comes from a woman aged 18 to 75 in good health. This rearrangement joins TRBV6-5 to TRBJ2-1; TCRdb indicates TRBD1, and absent DNA this call remains unverified. The sample taken for sequencing was blood T cells: a sorted CD56 or NKG2C T cell subset, CD4+ or CD8+ T cells, or bulk PBMC T cells (not recorded which). This CDR3 is CASSYSRGVNEQFF.